This TCR beta chain was recorded in a study of blood T cell repertoires in COVID-19. Across the whole study: Cohort 3 donors counted as recovered after two negative PCRs, clearance, or resolved symptoms.

Germline-derived CDR1 and CDR2 are MDHEN and SYDVKM. The V and J ends lost 5 bases and 6 bases, in that order; junction bases with no gene match: 8. This CDR3 spans 15 amino acids. Which cohort a participant joined came from the clinical history participants gave. Generated by immunoSEQ multiplex PCR, the TCRdb table keeps only in-frame clones and is missing some. The repertoire has about 170,000 clones, about 80% of them found once; the top ten carry under 20%. The receptor's source is a woman in her 70s in a cohort exposed to, infected with or recovered from COVID-19 (not recorded which). This rearrangement joins TRBV28 to TRBJ1-2, with 11 bases fitting TRBD1. Sequenced material: PBMCs or T cells enriched from blood (not recorded which). CDR3 residues: CASSPPGQGDNGYTF. CDR3 in DNA: TGTGCCAGCAGTCCACCGGGACAGGGGGATAATGGCTACACCTTC.